Listed below are T cell receptor beta chains from one sample, sequenced in a study of blood T cells in healthy people across ages. Each CDR3 protein gets one entry after TCRdb re-called the 5' RACE reads with MiXCR. The table includes more than 600,000 distinct CDR3 sequences, 20% to 25% detected once. These data were also reused for a study on T cells of mothers and their children.

The sequencing input was blood. The receptors stem from a boy under 18 in good health. Each CDR3 is given with its conserved first and last residue. A D gene is named only where the DNA matches it firmly. Size is omitted from some rows. Given values are once, few, many or a class for expanded clones.

TRBD1	NA	TRBJ2-7	TRBV29-1	CSVEYPWGQGSYEQYF	TGCAGCGTTGAATACCCTTGGGGACAGGGATCCTACGAGCAGTACTTC
TRBD2	NA	TRBJ2-3	TRBV29-1	CSVGGTPPDTQYF	TGCAGCGTGGGGGGGACGCCACCGGATACGCAGTATTTT
TRBD2	NA	TRBJ2-3	TRBV5-4	CASSGGAGGAGDTQYF	TGTGCCAGCAGCGGGGGCGCGGGGGGGGCCGGAGATACGCAGTATTTT
TRBD2	NA	TRBJ2-1	TRBV6-5	CASSYSSGLAGESSYNEQFF	TGTGCCAGCAGTTACTCGAGTGGGCTAGCGGGGGAGAGTTCCTACAATGAGCAGTTCTTC
NA	NA	TRBJ2-7	TRBV29-1	CSVFGTQGLYEQYF	TGCAGCGTTTTCGGGACCCAAGGACTCTACGAGCAGTACTTC
NA	few	TRBJ1-4	TRBV20-1	CSARDPWGPGNEKLFF	TGCAGTGCTAGAGACCCCTGGGGCCCCGGCAATGAAAAACTGTTTTTT
TRBD2	NA	TRBJ2-1	TRBV19	CASSTTSGRKSNEQFF	TGTGCCAGTAGTACTACTAGCGGGAGGAAAAGCAATGAGCAGTTCTTC
TRBD2	NA	TRBJ2-5	TRBV20-1	CSAASGRAEETQYF	TGCAGTGCTGCTAGCGGGAGGGCCGAAGAGACCCAGTACTTC
NA	NA	TRBJ2-7	TRBV20-1	CSARGEMGSYEQYF	TGCAGTGCTAGAGGCGAAATGGGCAGCTACGAGCAGTACTTC
NA	NA	TRBJ1-1	TRBV6-5	CASSYSWGVNTEAFF	TGTGCCAGCAGTTACTCTTGGGGCGTGAACACTGAAGCTTTCTTT
NA	few	TRBJ2-2	TRBV12-3/TRBV12-4	CASSPGLYTGELFF	TGTGCCAGCAGTCCGGGACTGTACACCGGGGAGCTGTTTTTT
TRBD1	NA	TRBJ2-7	TRBV6-2/TRBV6-3	CASSKYGQAVGQYF	TGTGCCAGCAGTAAATACGGACAGGCGGTTGGGCAGTACTTC
NA	NA	TRBJ2-5	TRBV7-8	CASSFKVAQETQYF	TGTGCCAGCAGCTTTAAGGTGGCCCAAGAGACCCAGTACTTC
NA	NA	TRBJ2-5	TRBV6-2/TRBV6-3	CASSVVQETQYF	TGTGCCAGCAGTGTCGTCCAGGAGACCCAGTACTTC
TRBD2	NA	TRBJ2-1	TRBV27	CASSPYGRELGNEQFF	TGTGCCAGCAGTCCTTACGGGCGGGAGCTTGGCAATGAGCAGTTCTTC
NA	few	TRBJ2-1	TRBV6-5	CASSYSSRVDEQFF	TGTGCCAGCAGTTACAGCTCGCGGGTCGATGAGCAGTTCTTC
TRBD2	few	TRBJ2-1	TRBV27	CASSPFAGGLHEQFF	TGTGCCAGCAGTCCCTTTGCGGGGGGGCTCCATGAGCAGTTCTTC
NA	NA	TRBJ2-1	TRBV29-1	CSGGRQLPYNEQFF	TGCAGCGGGGGGAGGCAGCTTCCCTACAATGAGCAGTTCTTC
TRBD1	few	TRBJ1-2	TRBV13	CASSTRQGVEANYGYTF	TGTGCCAGCAGCACCCGACAGGGGGTGGAAGCTAACTATGGCTACACCTTC
NA	few	TRBJ2-2	TRBV3-1	CASSQGLDEWVSGELFF	TGTGCCAGCAGCCAAGGGCTGGACGAGTGGGTATCCGGGGAGCTGTTTTTT
TRBD1	NA	TRBJ2-2	TRBV12-3/TRBV12-4	CASRSGTGSTGALFF	TGTGCCAGCAGGTCCGGGACAGGGAGTACCGGGGCGCTGTTTTTT
TRBD1	NA	TRBJ2-4	TRBV20-1	CSARADRDDIQYF	TGCAGTGCTAGAGCGGACAGGGATGACATTCAGTACTTC
TRBD1	NA	TRBJ2-7	TRBV5-1	CASSSSPGQENEQYF	TGCGCCAGCAGCTCATCTCCGGGACAGGAAAACGAACAGTACTTC
TRBD1	few	TRBJ1-2	TRBV7-2	CASSLRTGGLGGYTF	TGTGCCAGCAGCTTACGGACAGGGGGCTTGGGTGGCTACACCTTC
TRBD2	NA	TRBJ2-2	TRBV5-1	CASSGGSLAGGNTGELFF	TGCGCCAGCAGCGGGGGATCCTTAGCGGGAGGAAACACCGGGGAGCTGTTTTTT
NA	few	TRBJ2-5	TRBV6-6	CAGSLKGGRTQYF	TGTGCCGGATCTTTGAAGGGGGGGCGGACCCAGTACTTC
NA	NA	TRBJ2-7	TRBV27	CASSWRGMDEQYF	TGTGCCAGCAGTTGGCGGGGTATGGACGAGCAGTACTTC
TRBD1	NA	TRBJ1-4	TRBV12-3/TRBV12-4	CASSLGTGSEKLFF	TGTGCCAGCAGTTTAGGGACAGGGTCTGAAAAACTGTTTTTT
NA	few	TRBJ2-1	TRBV20-1	CSALQTGTPRAGQFF	TGCAGTGCTCTTCAGACGGGAACTCCACGGGCGGGGCAGTTCTTC
TRBD1	few	TRBJ2-1	TRBV19	CASSPHLGQGALEQFF	TGTGCCAGTAGCCCCCACCTGGGACAGGGGGCACTTGAGCAGTTCTTC
NA	NA	TRBJ1-2	TRBV4-1	CASSQATEYGYTF	TGCGCCAGCAGCCAAGCGACAGAGTATGGCTACACCTTC
NA	few	TRBJ2-5	TRBV20-1	CSARIWVLGQQETQYF	TGCAGTGCTAGGATCTGGGTGCTGGGACAACAAGAGACCCAGTACTTC
NA	few	TRBJ2-7	TRBV29-1	CSVAPRRSGSYEQYF	TGCAGCGTTGCTCCCCGGCGGTCGGGCTCCTACGAGCAGTACTTC
NA	few	TRBJ2-5	TRBV7-9	CASSPPGRRDGETQYF	TGTGCCAGCAGCCCTCCAGGACGGAGGGATGGGGAGACCCAGTACTTC
NA	few	TRBJ2-3	TRBV6-2/TRBV6-3	CASSYVWDVGTDTQYF	TGTGCCAGCAGTTATGTTTGGGACGTTGGCACAGATACGCAGTATTTT
NA	NA	TRBJ2-4	TRBV7-2	CASSSIRGRDIQYF	TGTGCCAGCAGTTCTATCAGGGGCAGGGACATTCAGTACTTC
NA	few	TRBJ1-2	TRBV20-1	CSASSPGFLHGYTF	TGCAGTGCTAGCTCTCCGGGCTTCCTCCATGGCTACACCTTC
TRBD2	NA	TRBJ2-7	TRBV5-6	CASSSGLVEQYF	TGTGCCAGCAGCTCGGGACTAGTCGAGCAGTACTTC